The entry below gives a single TCR beta chain sequence along with its context. As yet, its antigen is unknown. This sample stems from a study of cytomegalovirus exposure and HLA in healthy donors. About the research overall: The 90 to 150 validation repertoires were produced on the same platform as the roughly 670 repertoires of the first cohort. This was reported in a later analysis. General study results and limits: The study put around 180 TCR beta chains on its list as cytomegalovirus-associated. First-cohort TCR clusters were later found to tend to co-occur in the 130 or so validation repertoires. With high specificity and sensitivity, the classifier reportedly diagnosed cytomegalovirus status.

The protocol was immunoSEQ multiplex PCR, while the TCRdb copy is restricted to in-frame clones and leaves out a portion. The table shows approximately 70,000 clones, with approximately 94% occurring only once. The germline gives CDR1 GTSNPN, CDR2 SVGIG (reference sequence). The V and J ends lost 2 bases and 2 bases respectively, with 16 bases between them. This CDR3 is 15 amino acids long. The chain uses TRBV30 and TRBJ2-7, with D possibly being TRBD2 (6 bases). Sequencing was done on a sample of PBMCs. This TCR derives from a woman between 18 and 30 years old in good health and CMV-seronegative. CDR3 protein: CAWSPGSGVTYEQYF. The CDR3 region has the DNA TGTGCCTGGAGTCCAGGGTCGGGGGTTACCTACGAGCAGTACTTC.